This entry lists 16 T cell receptor beta chains sequenced from one sample in a study of blood T cell repertoires in COVID-19. Data came from immunoSEQ multiplex PCR; TCRdb stores just in-frame clones and leaves some out. The sample consists of about 51,000 clones, 80% to 90% of them appearing once. Sequencing was performed on peripheral blood. The source is a man between 45 and 60 years old with active COVID-19.

The chain combines TRBV9 with TRBJ1-2; D not resolved. Germline-derived CDR1 and CDR2 are SGDLS and YYNGEE. Trimming cost V 0 bases and J 3 bases, with 9 bases left between them. The CDR3 spans 14 residues. The chain's CDR3 is CASSVAPGDYGYTF. CDR3 sequence (DNA): TGTGCCAGCAGCGTAGCTCCCGGGGACTATGGCTACACCTTC.

V usage is TRBV3-1 (or the pseudogene TRBV3-2) and J usage is TRBJ2-7; 8 nucleotides match TRBD2. The CDR3 length is 15 residues. The trim removed 5 bases at V and 1 base at J, leaving 7 bases unmatched. CDR1 is LGHDT, CDR2 YNNKEL, per germline (reference sequence). Written as DNA, the CDR3 is TGTGCCAGCAGCTACACTAGCGGAGCATCCTACGAGCAGTACTTC. It encodes CASSYTSGASYEQYF.

The chain combines TRBV7-2 with TRBJ1-2; no definite D call. Germline V CDR1 and CDR2: SGHTA, FQGNSA. The V end lost 6 bases, the J end lost 4 bases, and 18 bases lay between the germline ends. CDR3 size: 15 residues. The CDR3 protein is CASRAAASPTYGYTF. In DNA, the CDR3 is TGTGCCAGCAGAGCCGCGGCCAGTCCTACCTATGGCTACACCTTC.

A few counts support this clone. The V gene is TRBV10-3, the J gene TRBJ1-6; 8 nucleotides match TRBD1. CDR3 size: 15 residues. Per germline, CDR1 ENHRY and CDR2 SYGVKD. After removal of 4 bases from V and 9 bases from J, the junction contained 8 bases not matched to a gene. The CDR3 loop is CAISAGGAGGSPLHF. In DNA, the CDR3 is TGTGCCATCAGTGCAGGGGGCGCCGGGGGTTCACCCCTCCACTTT.

The J gene is TRBJ2-4, the V gene TRBV6-2 or TRBV6-3; TRBD2 matches 13 bases. The CDR3 is 19 amino acids. Germline V CDR1 and CDR2: MNHEY, SVGEGT. V was pared by 5 bases and J by 0 bases, with 10 bases of the junction left unmatched. The CDR3 spells CASSSPGLAGFLAKNIQYF. CDR3 coding DNA: TGTGCCAGCAGTAGCCCGGGACTAGCGGGGTTCCTAGCCAAAAACATTCAGTACTTC.

The J gene is TRBJ2-7, the V gene TRBV3-1 (or the pseudogene TRBV3-2), with TRBD2 matching 14 bases. CDR1 is LGHDT and CDR2 is YNNKEL in the germline V gene (reference sequence). The CDR3 totals 16 residues. J gave up 4 bases and V 3 bases, and 5 bases lay outside the gene matches. DNA for the CDR3: TGTGCCAGCAGCCACCGACTAGCGGGAGGGTGGTACGAGCAGTACTTC. Translated, it gives CASSHRLAGGWYEQYF.

In nucleotides, the CDR3 is TGTGCCAGCAGCTTAGCGGGGGGGAGCTCCTACGAGCAGTACTTC. Protein product: CASSLAGGSSYEQYF. This chain links TRBV7-2 with TRBJ2-7, with 7 bases matching TRBD2. This CDR3 has 15 residues. The germline CDR1 and CDR2 sequences are SGHTA and FQGNSA. With 0 bases clipped from V and 0 bases from J, the junction kept 2 bases outside the gene matches.

The gene calls are TRBV7-9 and TRBJ2-7; tentative D call: TRBD1 (5 bases). V was cut by 3 bases and J by 2 bases, with 14 bases left in between. Germline CDR1 SEHNR, CDR2 FQNEAQ (reference sequence). This CDR3 contains 15 residues. CDR3 loop: CASSLGQAPAYEQYF. Here the CDR3 DNA reads TGTGCCAGCAGCTTGGGGCAGGCGCCGGCCTACGAGCAGTACTTC.

The chain joins TRBV6-1 to TRBJ2-1; perhaps TRBD2 as D (6 bases). Trimming removed 2 bases from V and 10 bases from J, with 15 bases in between. CDR3 length equals 14 residues. Germline V CDR1 and CDR2: MNHNS, SASEGT. CDR3 DNA: TGTGCCAGCAGTGAATATGGAGGGGCCCCAGAGCAGTTCTTC. It encodes CASSEYGGAPEQFF.

The genes are TRBV29-1 and TRBJ1-3; D not certain. The CDR3 is 17 amino acids. Trimming removed 5 bases from V and 0 bases from J, with 20 bases in between. Germline CDR1 is SQVTM and CDR2 is ANQGSEA. The CDR3 loop reads CSVFWAGRRVSGNTIYF. For the CDR3, the DNA is TGCAGCGTTTTCTGGGCGGGGAGGCGTGTCTCTGGAAACACCATATATTTT.

The chain employs TRBV11-2 and TRBJ2-7; D may be TRBD1 (6 bases). Trimming pared 1 base from V and 4 bases from J, leaving 11 bases between. The CDR3 loop spans 14 amino acids. Germline-derived CDR1 and CDR2 are SGHAT and FQNNGV. The CDR3 here is CASSLVQGKYEQYF. CDR3 DNA sequence: TGTGCCAGCAGCTTAGTACAGGGAAAGTACGAGCAGTACTTC.

The rearrangement links TRBV20-1 to TRBJ2-7; the match to TRBD2 covers 7 bases. This CDR3 is 14 amino acids long. The germline V gene has CDR1 DFQATT and CDR2 SNEGSKA (reference sequence). After removal of 3 bases from V and 9 bases from J, the junction contained 14 bases not matched to a gene. The CDR3 nucleotides are TGCAGTGCTAGTGACCGGGGGGTGGTTGGGTCGCAGTACTTC. It translates to CSASDRGVVGSQYF.

V is TRBV7-8 and J is TRBJ1-2; 7 nucleotides agree with TRBD1. The ends lost 0 bases at V and 7 bases at J; junction bases unmatched: 5. CDR3 length: 14 amino acids. Looked up from germline, CDR1 is SGHVS and CDR2 is FQNEAQ. CDR3 protein: CASSLARPGGGYTF. CDR3 coding DNA: TGTGCCAGCAGCTTAGCAAGACCAGGGGGTGGCTACACCTTC.

The gene calls are TRBV5-1 and TRBJ2-3, with 8 bases aligning to TRBD1. V gave up 4 bases and J gave up 1 base; unmatched junction bases: 2. This CDR3 is 14 amino acids long. Per the germline V gene, CDR1 is SGHRS and CDR2 is YFSETQ. CDR3 sequence reads: CASSQTGGTDTQYF. CDR3 nucleotides: TGCGCCAGCAGCCAGACAGGGGGCACAGATACGCAGTATTTT.

The rearrangement joins TRBV25-1 to TRBJ2-7; 8 bases map to TRBD1. Germline V gene data show CDR1 as MGHDK and CDR2 as SYGVNS. The CDR3 length is 13 residues. The V segment lost 5 bases and the J segment 5 bases; nucleotides outside the gene matches: 5. The CDR3 DNA reads TGTGCCAGCAGTAAAAGACAGGGGAACGAGCAGTACTTC. This encodes CASSKRQGNEQYF.

J is TRBJ2-5 and V is TRBV19; D gene uncertain. The CDR3 has 16 residues. With 3 bases removed from V and 4 bases from J, the gap between germline ends came to 18 bases. Germline-derived CDR1 and CDR2 are LNHDA and SQIVND (reference sequence). The CDR3 loop reads CASSIGFWAHRETQYF. As DNA, the CDR3 is TGTGCCAGTAGTATTGGTTTTTGGGCCCATCGAGAGACCCAGTACTTC.